This T cell receptor delta chain derives from a study of delta chains in infants with herpesvirus infections. Across the whole study: Ugandan infants were followed prospectively from birth through primary CMV infection. Postnatally CMV-infected infants were checked for a public fetal Vdelta1/Vgamma8 clonotype.

Study-level results: The public clonotype decayed quickly, seemingly gone after 2 to 3 months. A few infants infected before 120 days plus one congenital case had the public Vdelta1 clonotype.

The table lists this clone with a few counts. The target antigen is unknown. Reverse transcription of PBMC RNA used primers specific for the gamma and delta chains. TCRdb redid the clone calls on the RT-PCR reads with CATT. This table has some 1,400 delta-chain clones, 25% to 35% appearing once. Trimming removed 0 bases at V and 0 bases at J, with 17 bases between. The CDR3 consists of 18 residues. Germline-derived CDR1 and CDR2 are TSWWSYY and QGS. This rearrangement joins TRDV1 to TRDJ1; D is unresolved. Material: peripheral blood, obtained at time point 1 of longitudinal follow-up. The receptor was isolated from a human donor who was a Ugandan infant, either HIV-exposed or HIV-unexposed (not recorded which). CDR3 in amino acids: CALGELSIRSSDTDKLIF. In DNA form, the CDR3 reads TGTGCTCTTGGGGAACTATCTATAAGAAGCTCTGACACCGATAAACTCATCTTT.